This TCR beta chain was sequenced in a study of T-cell reconstitution after alpha-beta-depleted transplantation in children. Trimming left V 5 bases short and J 6 bases short, with 20 bases between. The CDR3 runs 16 residues. Germline V gene sequence: CDR1 MNHEY, CDR2 SMNVEV (reference sequence). Researchers prepared the TCRbeta library using unique molecular identifiers, the study reports. TCRdb itself ran the PCR reads through MiXCR, one entry per CDR3 protein. The sample has about 460,000 distinct CDR3 sequences; over 9.5% are singletons. Sequenced material: PBMCs, taken before TCRalphabeta/CD19-depleted stem cell transplant. This receptor was identified in a child aged 2-9 years with inherited bone marrow failure, due to receive a stem cell transplant. The rearrangement uses TRBV27 and TRBJ1-5, with a possible D match to TRBD1 (5 bases). The CDR3 nucleotides read TGTGCCAGCAGTCCGGAGGGCCTCGGGACCCGTCAGCCCCAGCATTTT. It codes for CASSPEGLGTRQPQHF.